This TCR beta chain was captured in a study of blood T cell repertoires in COVID-19. The overall study: Acute and convalescent COVID-19 specimens originated in the United States, Italy and Spain. In each case, the material was cDNA or gDNA derived from T cells, B-cell-depleted T cells, or PBMCs.

This CDR3 contains 18 residues. Trimming cost V 5 bases and J 0 bases; bases outside gene matches: 13. Germline V gene data show CDR1 as SEHNR and CDR2 as FQNEAQ (reference sequence). Methods used by the authors: Using reference gene primer amplification, nucleated cell counts were estimated. TCRdb's table, derived via immunoSEQ multiplex PCR, lists solely in-frame clones and lacks some. The DNA gave D and trimming, while V, J and clone size come from that table. The data hold 150,000 or so clones, with about 82% observed a single time. Sequencing input: peripheral blood. The source is a woman of 80 years or more with active or convalescent COVID-19. The gene calls are TRBV7-9 and TRBJ2-1; 7 bases agree with TRBD2. The CDR3 reads CASSPPYGRGSSYNEQFF. The CDR3 DNA follows: TGTGCCAGCAGCCCTCCGTATGGGCGGGGGAGCTCCTACAATGAGCAGTTCTTC.